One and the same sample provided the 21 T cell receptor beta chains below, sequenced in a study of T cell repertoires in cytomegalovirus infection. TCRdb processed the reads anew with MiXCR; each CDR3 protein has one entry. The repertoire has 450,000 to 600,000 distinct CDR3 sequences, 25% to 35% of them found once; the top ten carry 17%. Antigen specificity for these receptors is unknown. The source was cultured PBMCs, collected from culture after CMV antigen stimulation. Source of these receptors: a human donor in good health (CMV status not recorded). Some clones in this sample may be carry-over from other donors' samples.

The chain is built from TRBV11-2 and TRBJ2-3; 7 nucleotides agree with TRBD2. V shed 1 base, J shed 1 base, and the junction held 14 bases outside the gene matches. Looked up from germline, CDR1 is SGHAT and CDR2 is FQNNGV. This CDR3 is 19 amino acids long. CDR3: CASSLGGRAHFEGTDTQYF. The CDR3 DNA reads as TGTGCCAGCAGCTTAGGAGGGAGGGCACATTTCGAAGGCACAGATACGCAGTATTTT.

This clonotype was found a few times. The CDR3 DNA follows: TGCGCCAGCAGCCAAGATACACGAACTGAGCAGTTCTTC. Its protein product is CASSQDTRTEQFF. The J gene is TRBJ2-1, the V gene TRBV4-3; no clear D. Germline assignment: CDR1 LGHNA and CDR2 YSLEER. The CDR3 sequence is 13 residues long. Deletions cut 0 bases from V and 9 bases from J, with 9 bases between.

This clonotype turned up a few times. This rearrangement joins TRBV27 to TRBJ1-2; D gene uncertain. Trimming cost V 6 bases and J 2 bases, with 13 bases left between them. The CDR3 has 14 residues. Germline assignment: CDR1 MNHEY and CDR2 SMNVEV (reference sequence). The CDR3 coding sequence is TGTGCCAGCAGCTCACTTGGGTGGAACTATGGCTACACCTTC. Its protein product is CASSSLGWNYGYTF.

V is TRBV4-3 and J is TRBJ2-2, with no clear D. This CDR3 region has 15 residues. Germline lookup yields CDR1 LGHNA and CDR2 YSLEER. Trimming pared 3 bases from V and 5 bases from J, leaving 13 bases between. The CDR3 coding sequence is TGCGCCAGCAGCCACAACGGGCTTTTGACCGGGGAGCTGTTTTTT. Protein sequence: CASSHNGLLTGELFF.

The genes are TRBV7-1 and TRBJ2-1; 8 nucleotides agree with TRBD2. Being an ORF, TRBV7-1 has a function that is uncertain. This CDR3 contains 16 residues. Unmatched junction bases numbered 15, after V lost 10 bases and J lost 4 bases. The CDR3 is CATNPAAGGPYNEQFF. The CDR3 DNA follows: TGTGCCACCAACCCGGCGGCGGGAGGACCTTACAATGAGCAGTTCTTC.

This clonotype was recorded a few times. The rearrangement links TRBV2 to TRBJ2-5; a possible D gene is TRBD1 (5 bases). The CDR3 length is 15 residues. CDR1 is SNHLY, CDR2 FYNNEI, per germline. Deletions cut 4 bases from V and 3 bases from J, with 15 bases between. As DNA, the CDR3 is TGTGCCAGCAGTGGTGAGACAGAAACCAAAGAGACCCAGTACTTC. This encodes CASSGETETKETQYF.

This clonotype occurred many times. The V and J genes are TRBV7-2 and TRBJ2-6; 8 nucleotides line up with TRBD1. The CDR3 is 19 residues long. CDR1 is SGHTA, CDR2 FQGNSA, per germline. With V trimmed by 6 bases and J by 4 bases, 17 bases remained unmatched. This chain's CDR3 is CASRPRTGTATLGANVLTF. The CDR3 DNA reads TGTGCCAGCAGACCAAGGACAGGGACGGCGACTCTGGGGGCCAACGTCCTGACTTTC.

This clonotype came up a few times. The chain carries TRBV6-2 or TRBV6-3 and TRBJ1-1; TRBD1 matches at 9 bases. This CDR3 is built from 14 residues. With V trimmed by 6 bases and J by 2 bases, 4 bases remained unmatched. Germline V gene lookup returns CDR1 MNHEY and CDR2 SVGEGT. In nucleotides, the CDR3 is TGTGCCAGCAGGGAGGACAGGGGAAACACTGAAGCTTTCTTT. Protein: CASREDRGNTEAFF.

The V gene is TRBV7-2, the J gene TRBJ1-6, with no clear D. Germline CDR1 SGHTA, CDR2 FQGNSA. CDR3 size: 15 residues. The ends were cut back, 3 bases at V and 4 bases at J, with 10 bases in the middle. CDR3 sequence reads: CASSFRFQYNSPLHF. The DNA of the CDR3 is TGTGCCAGCAGCTTCAGGTTTCAATATAATTCACCCCTCCACTTT.

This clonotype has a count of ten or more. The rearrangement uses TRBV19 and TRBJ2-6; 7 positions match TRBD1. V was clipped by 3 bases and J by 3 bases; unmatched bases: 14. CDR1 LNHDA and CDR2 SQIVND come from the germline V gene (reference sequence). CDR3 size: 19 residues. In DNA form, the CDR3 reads TGTGCCAGTAGTATTACTGCCGGGACAGTCGTAGGTGGGGCCAACGTCCTGACTTTC. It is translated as CASSITAGTVVGGANVLTF.

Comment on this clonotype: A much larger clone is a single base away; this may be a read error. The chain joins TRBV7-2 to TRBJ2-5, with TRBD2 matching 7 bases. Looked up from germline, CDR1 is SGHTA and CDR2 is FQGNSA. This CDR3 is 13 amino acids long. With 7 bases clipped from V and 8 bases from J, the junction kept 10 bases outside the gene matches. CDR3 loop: CASTNRGGDTQYF. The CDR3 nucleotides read TGTGCCAGCACAAATCGGGGAGGGGATACCCAGTACTTC. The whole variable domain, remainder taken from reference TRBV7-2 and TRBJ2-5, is GAGVSQSPSNKVTEKGKDVELRCDPISGHTALYWYRQSLGQGLEFLIYFQGNSAPDKSGLPSDRFSAERTGGSVSTLTIQRTQQEDSAVYLCASTNRGGDTQYFGPGTRLLVL.

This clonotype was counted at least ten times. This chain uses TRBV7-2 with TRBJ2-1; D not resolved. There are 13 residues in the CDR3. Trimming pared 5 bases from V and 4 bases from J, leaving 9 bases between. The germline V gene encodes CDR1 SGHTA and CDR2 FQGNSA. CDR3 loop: CASSTRLYNEQFF. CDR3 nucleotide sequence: TGTGCCAGCAGCACCCGACTGTACAATGAGCAGTTCTTC.

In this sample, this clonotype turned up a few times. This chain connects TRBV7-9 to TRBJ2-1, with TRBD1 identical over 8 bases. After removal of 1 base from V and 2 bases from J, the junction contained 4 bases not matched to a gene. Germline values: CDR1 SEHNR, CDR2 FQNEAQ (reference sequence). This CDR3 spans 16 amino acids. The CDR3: CASSLGRTGTYNEQFF. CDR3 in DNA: TGTGCCAGCAGCTTAGGACGGACAGGGACCTACAATGAGCAGTTCTTC.

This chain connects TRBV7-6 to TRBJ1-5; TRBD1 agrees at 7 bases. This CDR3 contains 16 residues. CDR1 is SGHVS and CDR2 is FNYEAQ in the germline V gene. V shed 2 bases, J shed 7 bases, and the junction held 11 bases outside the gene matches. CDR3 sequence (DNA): TGTGCCAGCAGCTTATTAGCAGGGGGAAGAGTGCAGCCCCAGCATTTT. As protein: CASSLLAGGRVQPQHF.

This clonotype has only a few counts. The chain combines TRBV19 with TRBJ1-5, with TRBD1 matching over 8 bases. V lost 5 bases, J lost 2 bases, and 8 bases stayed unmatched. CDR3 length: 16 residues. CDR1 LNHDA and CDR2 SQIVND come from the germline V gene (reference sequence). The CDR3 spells CASSVPWGQGNQPQHF. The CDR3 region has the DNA TGTGCCAGTAGTGTTCCCTGGGGACAGGGCAATCAGCCCCAGCATTTT.

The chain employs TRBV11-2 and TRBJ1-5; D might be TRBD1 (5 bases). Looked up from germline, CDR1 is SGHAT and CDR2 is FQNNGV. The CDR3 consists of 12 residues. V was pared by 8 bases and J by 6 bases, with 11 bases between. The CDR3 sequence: CASGDGGQPQHF. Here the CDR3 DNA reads TGTGCCAGCGGAGACGGGGGTCAGCCCCAGCATTTT.

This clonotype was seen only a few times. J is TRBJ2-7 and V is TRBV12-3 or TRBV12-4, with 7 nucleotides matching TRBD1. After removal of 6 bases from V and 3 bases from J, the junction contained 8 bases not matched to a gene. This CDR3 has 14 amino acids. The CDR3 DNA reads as TGTGCCAGCAGCCCGACAGGGACCTACTACGAGCAGTACTTC. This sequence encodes CASSPTGTYYEQYF.

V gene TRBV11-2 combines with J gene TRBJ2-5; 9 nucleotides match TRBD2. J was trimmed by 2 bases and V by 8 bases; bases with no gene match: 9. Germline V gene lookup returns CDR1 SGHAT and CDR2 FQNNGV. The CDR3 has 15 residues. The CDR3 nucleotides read TGTGCCAGCGGGTCCCTCCTAGCGGGGCAAGAGACCCAGTACTTC. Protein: CASGSLLAGQETQYF. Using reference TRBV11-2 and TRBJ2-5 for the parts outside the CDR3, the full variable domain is EAGVAQSPRYKIIEKRQSVAFWCNPISGHATLYWYQQILGQGPKLLIQFQNNGVVDDSQLPKDRFSAERLKGVDSTLKIQPAKLEDSAVYLCASGSLLAGQETQYFGPGTRLLVL.

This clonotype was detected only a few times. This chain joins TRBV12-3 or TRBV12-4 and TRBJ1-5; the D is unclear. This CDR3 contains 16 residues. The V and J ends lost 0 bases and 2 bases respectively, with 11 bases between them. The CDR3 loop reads CASSLAVARGNQPQHF. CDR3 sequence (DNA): TGTGCCAGCAGTTTAGCGGTGGCTCGAGGCAATCAGCCCCAGCATTTT.

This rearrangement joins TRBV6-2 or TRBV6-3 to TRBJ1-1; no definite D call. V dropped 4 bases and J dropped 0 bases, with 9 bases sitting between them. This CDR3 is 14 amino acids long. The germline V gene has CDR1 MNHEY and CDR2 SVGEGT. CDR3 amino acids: CASSFRAVNTEAFF. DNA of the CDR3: TGTGCCAGCAGTTTTCGGGCGGTGAACACTGAAGCTTTCTTT.

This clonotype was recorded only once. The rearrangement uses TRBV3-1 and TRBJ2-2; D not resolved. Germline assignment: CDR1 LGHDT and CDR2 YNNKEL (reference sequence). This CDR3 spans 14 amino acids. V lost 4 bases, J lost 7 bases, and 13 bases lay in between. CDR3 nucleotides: TGTGCCAGCAGCCCCCTAAAGTCTGGCGGGGAGCTGTTTTTT. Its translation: CASSPLKSGGELFF.